Below, one T cell receptor beta chain is given with its context. These data come from a study of blood T cell repertoires in COVID-19. The wider study: Samples representing acute and convalescent COVID-19 were sourced from the United States, Italy and Spain. PBMCs, B-cell-depleted T cells, or T cells provided the cDNA or gDNA that made up the material.

Original methodology: How many nucleated cells were present was estimated from reference gene primer amplification. Sequencing was performed with immunoSEQ multiplex PCR; in TCRdb, only in-frame clones are kept and a portion is missing. Clone size and V and J calls were adopted from that table, with D and trimming inferred from the DNA. The table lists 85,000 to 100,000 clones, roughly 90% of them singletons, with under 8% in the top ten. The CDR3 contains 14 residues. V gave up 4 bases and J gave up 3 bases; unmatched junction bases: 2. CDR1 and CDR2 from the germline V gene are LNHDA and SQIVND (reference sequence).

The sample comprised peripheral blood. This sequence was found in a man between 60 and 70 years old with acute or convalescent COVID-19. The rearrangement links TRBV19 to TRBJ1-4; 7 bases are a match to TRBD1. In nucleotides, the CDR3 is TGTGCCAGTAGTAGGACAGGCTCTAATGAAAAACTGTTTTTT. Its protein product is CASSRTGSNEKLFF.